These 13 T cell receptor beta chains were sequenced from one sample in a study of low-dose radiotherapy and immunotherapy resistance in tumors. First-strand cDNA used TRAV- and TRBV-specific primers, covering alpha and beta chains. With a constant-region primer and a V-primer adapter, TCRs were subjected to 15 to 25 PCR cycles of amplification. TCRdb itself ran the reads through MiXCR, one entry per CDR3 protein. The sample gives under 90,000 distinct CDR3 sequences, around 17% of which show up once; approximately 1.3% is in the top ten. Time point defined: after trial treatment. Treatment meaning: LDRT plus nivolumab, ipilimumab, low-dose cyclophosphamide and aspirin (RACIN trial). The sequences come from PBMCs, collected after low-dose radiotherapy plus immunotherapy. The receptor source for this set is a male donor with prostate cancer.

The table lists this clonotype with a few counts. The rearrangement uses TRBV9 and TRBJ1-6, with D possibly being TRBD1 (5 bases). Trimming took off 4 bases at V and 6 bases at J, with 17 bases between the two ends. The CDR3 contains 16 residues. CDR1 is SGDLS, CDR2 YYNGEE, per germline. The CDR3 coding sequence is TGTGCCAGCAGCACTCATTGGGACGGATCTAATTCACCCCTCCACTTT. Its translation: CASSTHWDGSNSPLHF. The full variable domain, with the rest looked up from reference TRBV9 and TRBJ1-6, is DSGVTQTPKHLITATGQRVTLRCSPRSGDLSVYWYQQSLDQGLQFLIQYYNGEERAKGNILERFSAQQFPDLHSELNLSSLELGDSALYFCASSTHWDGSNSPLHFGNGTRLTVT.

Turning to this clonotype: A much larger clone is a single base away; this may be a read error. The rearrangement uses TRBV20-1 and TRBJ2-1, with 7 nucleotides matching TRBD2. CDR3 length equals 14 residues. Germline V gives CDR1 DFQATT, CDR2 SNEGSKA (reference sequence). The ends lost 2 bases at V and 10 bases at J; junction bases unmatched: 11. CDR3 in amino acids: CSARMGLAEYEQFF. The CDR3 nucleotides are TGCAGTGCTAGAATGGGCCTAGCGGAATACGAGCAGTTCTTC.

This clonotype was recorded at least ten times. V gene TRBV7-8 combines with J gene TRBJ2-2; maybe TRBD1 (6 bases). Trimming cost V 5 bases and J 0 bases, with 13 bases left between them. This CDR3 has 16 residues. Germline CDR1 reads SGHVS; CDR2 reads FQNEAQ. The CDR3 nucleotides are TGTGCCAGCAGCCCGCAGGGGACCCCGAACACCGGGGAGCTGTTTTTT. It yields the protein CASSPQGTPNTGELFF.

This clonotype was counted ten times or more. The gene calls are TRBV6-5 and TRBJ1-1, with 9 positions matching TRBD1. Germline V gene lookup returns CDR1 MNHEY and CDR2 SVGAGI. The CDR3 sequence is 13 residues long. V lost 6 bases, J lost 8 bases, and 7 bases stayed unmatched. CDR3 nucleotide sequence: TGTGCCAGCAGCCTTGGGACAGGGTGGGAAGCTTTCTTT. It yields the protein CASSLGTGWEAFF.

Notes on this clonotype: A single base is all that separates this from a far larger clone, so a read error is likely. J is TRBJ2-1 and V is TRBV29-1; no clear D. Gene TRBJ2-5 matches the end of the DNA better, so the J call may be wrong. Per germline, CDR1 SQVTM and CDR2 ANQGSEA. The CDR3 has 10 amino acids. CDR3 DNA sequence: TGCAGCATTGGTTTTGAGACCCAGTACTTC. Translating it yields CSIGFETQYF.

The table lists this clonotype with many counts. This sequence joins TRBV28 and TRBJ2-2, with 9 bases that match TRBD1. J gave up 1 base and V 6 bases, and 3 bases lay outside the gene matches. In germline, CDR1 is MDHEN, CDR2 SYDVKM. The CDR3 has 15 residues. The CDR3 sequence: CASRPGQGNTGELFF. CDR3 nucleotides: TGTGCCAGCAGGCCGGGACAGGGGAACACCGGGGAGCTGTTTTTT.

This clonotype appeared once. This chain uses TRBV6-6 with TRBJ1-2, with D uncertain. This CDR3 has 15 amino acids. The V end was cut by 4 bases, the J end by 4 bases, with 16 bases between. Germline CDR1 is MNHNY and CDR2 is SVGAGI (reference sequence). The CDR3 region is CASSSTETPPYGYTF. The CDR3 DNA follows: TGTGCCAGCAGTTCCACAGAGACACCACCCTATGGCTACACCTTC.

This clonotype showed up many times. The chain links TRBV5-5 to TRBJ2-1; 7 positions agree with TRBD1. The CDR3 spans 13 residues. Per the germline V gene, CDR1 is SGHKS and CDR2 is YYEKEE (reference sequence). V trimming: 7 bases; J trimming: 5 bases; junction bases outside the gene matches: 6. CDR3 region: CASDWTGDNEQFF. The CDR3 DNA follows: TGTGCCAGCGACTGGACAGGAGACAATGAGCAGTTCTTC.

The chain joins TRBV28 to TRBJ2-7; 14 bases match TRBD2. V dropped 8 bases and J dropped 6; count of bases not matched to a gene: 9. CDR3 length equals 15 residues. Per the germline V gene, CDR1 is MDHEN and CDR2 is SYDVKM. Here the CDR3 DNA reads TGTGCCAGCCGCCCGGGACTAGCGGGAGAGGGCGAGCAGTACTTC. Residues: CASRPGLAGEGEQYF.

This clonotype was counted a few times. V usage is TRBV9 and J usage is TRBJ2-1, with 9 bases aligning to TRBD2. CDR3 length: 14 residues. The V segment lost 4 bases and the J segment 7 bases; nucleotides outside the gene matches: 6. CDR1 and CDR2 from the germline V gene are SGDLS and YYNGEE. The CDR3 loop reads CASSPLAGLNEQFF. The CDR3 coding sequence is TGTGCCAGCAGCCCCCTAGCGGGACTTAATGAGCAGTTCTTC.

This clonotype appeared many times. The chain joins TRBV27 to TRBJ2-7; 8 bases are a match to TRBD1. The CDR3 contains 14 residues. The V segment lost 6 bases and the J segment 1 base; nucleotides outside the gene matches: 5. The germline CDR1 and CDR2 sequences are MNHEY and SMNVEV (reference sequence). The CDR3 nucleotides read TGTGCCAGCAGGCTGGACAGGGTTTCCTACGAGCAGTACTTC. It codes for CASRLDRVSYEQYF.

This clonotype was picked up many times. V and J are TRBV7-2 and TRBJ2-1, with 9 positions matching TRBD1. The CDR3 is 15 residues long. The V segment lost 5 bases and the J segment 5 bases; nucleotides outside the gene matches: 7. Germline V CDR1 and CDR2: SGHTA, FQGNSA. CDR3 DNA sequence: TGTGCCAGCAGCACCGGGACAGGGAGAAACAATGAGCAGTTCTTC. It specifies CASSTGTGRNNEQFF. Full variable domain (outside the CDR3, taken from reference TRBV7-2 and TRBJ2-1): GAGVSQSPSNKVTEKGKDVELRCDPISGHTALYWYRQSLGQGLEFLIYFQGNSAPDKSGLPSDRFSAERTGGSVSTLTIQRTQQEDSAVYLCASSTGTGRNNEQFFGPGTRLTVL.

There are many counts of this clonotype. This chain uses TRBV15 with TRBJ2-7; perhaps TRBD2 as D (7 bases). The CDR3 has 16 amino acids. Germline-derived CDR1 and CDR2 are LNHNV and YYDKDF (reference sequence). With 0 bases removed from V and 5 bases from J, the gap between germline ends came to 17 bases. The CDR3 coding sequence is TGTGCCACCAGCAGAGATCGAGGGGGGGGAGGCAACGAGCAGTACTTC. Its protein product is CATSRDRGGGGNEQYF.